Below, 20 T cell receptor beta chains from the same sample are listed, as sequenced in a study of T cell repertoires in cytomegalovirus infection. TCRdb analysed the reads with MiXCR anew, one entry per CDR3 protein. The sample yields hundreds of thousands of distinct CDR3 sequences, roughly 30% seen once. Antigens of these TCRs are unknown. Sequencing was performed on cultured CD8+ T cells from PBMCs, taken from culture after CMV antigen stimulation. The receptors originated from a human donor in good health (CMV status not recorded). Some clones in this sample may be carry-over from other donors' samples.

This clonotype was detected a few times. The chain recombines TRBV7-3 with TRBJ1-2, with TRBD1 matching 8 bases. V shed 5 bases and J 7 bases; nucleotides not matched to a gene: 15. CDR1 and CDR2 (germline): SGHTA, FQGTGA. The CDR3 loop spans 16 amino acids. CDR3 bases: TGTGCCAGCAGCATTCGCCCGACAGGGGACCCATCTGGCTACACCTTC. It encodes CASSIRPTGDPSGYTF.

In its sample, this clonotype was seen a few times. The chain employs TRBV5-1 and TRBJ1-2, with 8 bases matching TRBD1. Germline assignment: CDR1 SGHRS and CDR2 YFSETQ. The CDR3 is made up of 12 amino acids. The J segment lost 4 bases and the V segment lost 6 bases, leaving 2 bases of the junction unmatched. The CDR3 coding sequence is TGCGCCAGCACCGGACAGGGCTATGGCTACACCTTC. Translation: CASTGQGYGYTF.

This clonotype showed up just once. V is TRBV15 and J is TRBJ1-5, with TRBD1 as a possible D gene (6 bases). Germline CDR1 reads LNHNV; CDR2 reads YYDKDF (reference sequence). The CDR3 length is 16 residues. Trimming cost V 0 bases and J 4 bases, with 13 bases left between them. The CDR3 DNA follows: TGTGCCACCAGCAGAGATCGGGGGGGGGCTAATCAGCCCCAGCATTTT. Protein: CATSRDRGGANQPQHF.

This chain uses TRBV19 with TRBJ1-5; 7 positions match TRBD1. Trimming cost V 6 bases and J 3 bases; bases outside gene matches: 8. There are 15 residues in the CDR3. Germline CDR1 LNHDA, CDR2 SQIVND (reference sequence). The CDR3 sequence is CASSPSTGDNQPQHF. DNA of the CDR3: TGTGCCAGTAGCCCTTCCACAGGGGACAATCAGCCCCAGCATTTT.

This clonotype was counted a few times. The chain employs TRBV7-9 and TRBJ2-5, with D perhaps matching TRBD1 or TRBD2 (5 bases each). This CDR3 has 14 residues. Germline assignment: CDR1 SEHNR and CDR2 FQNEAQ (reference sequence). Deletions cut 3 bases from V and 5 bases from J, with 13 bases between. For the CDR3, the DNA is TGTGCCAGCAGCTTTAGGGGTGGGACGGAGACCCAGTACTTC. It yields the protein CASSFRGGTETQYF.

In its sample, this clonotype was seen a few times. This chain connects TRBV4-1 to TRBJ1-2; 9 nucleotides agree with TRBD1. Germline CDR1 reads MGHRA; CDR2 reads YSYEKL. The CDR3 consists of 15 residues. V lost 3 bases, J lost 0 bases, and 2 bases stayed unmatched. The DNA for the CDR3 is TGCGCCAGCAGCCAGACAGGGGGACCTAACTATGGCTACACCTTC. Its protein is CASSQTGGPNYGYTF.

In DNA form, the CDR3 reads TGTGCCAGCACCAAACTAGTACCTAACACCGGGGAGCTGTTTTTT. The encoded protein is CASTKLVPNTGELFF. J is TRBJ2-2 and V is TRBV7-9; D may be TRBD2 (5 bases). V was pared by 7 bases and J by 2 bases, with 14 bases between. Germline CDR1 SEHNR, CDR2 FQNEAQ (reference sequence). The CDR3 is 15 residues long.

This clonotype came up a few times. This chain connects TRBV4-1 to TRBJ2-3; no definite D call. Trimming left V 2 bases short and J 2 bases short, with 5 bases between. The length of the CDR3 is 13 residues. In germline, CDR1 is MGHRA, CDR2 YSYEKL. The CDR3 coding sequence is TGCGCCAGCAGCCAAACCCTCACAGATACGCAGTATTTT. The encoded protein is CASSQTLTDTQYF.

This chain links TRBV6-2 or TRBV6-3 with TRBJ2-3, with unresolved D. With 2 bases removed from V and 4 bases from J, the gap between germline ends came to 13 bases. The CDR3 runs to 15 residues. Per germline, CDR1 MNHEY and CDR2 SVGEGT. The CDR3 reads CASSYGWIKPDTQYF. The CDR3 DNA is TGTGCCAGCAGTTACGGGTGGATAAAACCAGATACGCAGTATTTT.

Ten or more counts support this clonotype. J is TRBJ2-5 and V is TRBV7-2, with D possibly matching TRBD1 (5 bases). Trimming pared 1 base from V and 5 bases from J, leaving 20 bases between. The CDR3 spans 17 residues. Germline lookup yields CDR1 SGHTA and CDR2 FQGNSA. The CDR3 DNA follows: TGTGCCAGCAGCTTAGAGGGGATGGGGTTCTGGGATGAGACCCAGTACTTC. It is translated as CASSLEGMGFWDETQYF.

The rearrangement joins TRBV13 to TRBJ2-7; tentatively, D is TRBD1 (6 bases). The germline V gene has CDR1 PRHDT and CDR2 FYEKMQ (reference sequence). V was trimmed by 0 bases and J by 4 bases, leaving 10 bases between them. The CDR3 sequence is 14 residues long. The CDR3 spells CASSLGGRGYEQYV. The CDR3 bases are TGTGCCAGCAGCTTAGGCGGCAGGGGTTACGAGCAGTACGTC.

In its sample, this clonotype was seen a few times. The chain carries TRBV7-2 and TRBJ2-3; TRBD1 matches 10 bases. V trimming: 3 bases; J trimming: 3 bases; junction bases outside the gene matches: 6. The CDR3 consists of 16 residues. Looked up from germline, CDR1 is SGHTA and CDR2 is FQGNSA. This CDR3 is CASSFGQGGQTDTQYF. The CDR3 nucleotides read TGTGCCAGCAGCTTCGGACAGGGGGGACAGACAGATACGCAGTATTTT.

A few counts support this clonotype. The chain is built from TRBV19 and TRBJ2-3; possible D gene TRBD1, 7 bases. Between the trimmed V and J ends, which lost 9 bases and 3 bases, there was a span of 13 bases. Germline CDR1 and CDR2: LNHDA and SQIVND (reference sequence). This CDR3 is built from 13 residues. The CDR3 sequence: CASRDSGTDTQYF. As DNA, the CDR3 is TGTGCCAGCCGGGACAGCGGGACAGATACGCAGTATTTT.

This clonotype was counted ten times or more. The chain combines TRBV7-2 with TRBJ1-1; TRBD1 might be the D (5 bases). Germline CDR1 SGHTA, CDR2 FQGNSA. Trimming removed 1 base at V and 11 bases at J, with 14 bases between. This CDR3 comprises 13 residues. CDR3 DNA: TGTGCCAGCAGCTTAGGCTATAAGGGGATGGCTTTCTTT. This translates into CASSLGYKGMAFF.

The chain links TRBV20-1 to TRBJ2-7, with 10 bases fitting TRBD2. J gave up 6 bases and V 5 bases, and 7 bases lay outside the gene matches. Germline assignment: CDR1 DFQATT and CDR2 SNEGSKA (reference sequence). The CDR3 has 13 amino acids. In nucleotides, the CDR3 is TGCAGTGCTTCAGCGGGGGGGCCGTCCGAGCAGTACGTC. This codes for CSASAGGPSEQYV.

This clonotype was counted many times. The rearrangement uses TRBV7-9 and TRBJ1-1; D is unclear. This CDR3 comprises 12 residues. The V gene lost 5 bases and the J gene lost 0 bases, with 4 bases spanning the gap. Per the germline V gene, CDR1 is SEHNR and CDR2 is FQNEAQ (reference sequence). CDR3 amino acids: CASSEMNTEAFF. The CDR3 DNA is TGTGCCAGCAGCGAGATGAACACTGAAGCTTTCTTT.

This chain joins TRBV4-2 and TRBJ2-2; D possibly corresponds to TRBD1 (5 bases). Per the germline V gene, CDR1 is LGHNA and CDR2 is YNFKEQ. The CDR3 has 15 residues. Trimming cost V 0 bases and J 3 bases, with 8 bases left between them. The CDR3 is CASSQESRDTGELFF. Written as DNA, the CDR3 is TGTGCCAGCAGCCAAGAGTCCAGGGACACCGGGGAGCTGTTTTTT.

V and J are TRBV7-6 and TRBJ2-1, with 7 bases lining up with TRBD2. Looked up from germline, CDR1 is SGHVS and CDR2 is FNYEAQ. This CDR3 comprises 12 residues. V shed 11 bases, J shed 5 bases, and the junction held 6 bases outside the gene matches. In nucleotides, the CDR3 is TGTGCCTCTGCGGGGGAGAACAATGAGCAGTTCTTC. Amino acid sequence: CASAGENNEQFF.

V is TRBV27 and J is TRBJ2-2; D is possibly TRBD2 (6 bases). The V gene lost 3 bases and the J gene lost 7 bases, with 12 bases spanning the gap. CDR1 MNHEY and CDR2 SMNVEV come from the germline V gene (reference sequence). The CDR3 loop spans 14 amino acids. The CDR3: CASSFLGGGGELFF. The CDR3 nucleotides read TGTGCCAGCAGTTTCCTGGGGGGTGGCGGGGAGCTGTTTTTT.

There are a few counts of this clonotype. The chain links TRBV4-3 to TRBJ1-5; D ambiguous. Germline CDR1 and CDR2: LGHNA and YSLEER. This CDR3 is built from 15 residues. V was cut by 0 bases and J by 4 bases, with 10 bases left in between. CDR3 in DNA: TGCGCCAGCAGCCAAGATACCTGGGGTAATCAGCCCCAGCATTTT. Its translation: CASSQDTWGNQPQHF.